This TCR beta chain originates from a study of PD-1 blockade in classical Hodgkin lymphoma. CDR1 and CDR2 (germline): SNHLY, FYNNEI. This CDR3 region has 12 residues. Trimming pared 6 bases from V and 5 bases from J, leaving 7 bases between. This table comes from immunoSEQ multiplex PCR, and its TCRdb copy is limited to in-frame clones, with some not included. The table records some 62,000 clones, approximately 89% of them present only once. All patients relapsed after autologous stem cell transplantation, and brentuximab vedotin exposure varied. The sequences come from peripheral blood mononuclear cells (PBMCs), collected at baseline. V and J are TRBV2 and TRBJ2-2; D is unresolved. The source of this sequence is a human donor with classical Hodgkin lymphoma. CDR3 nucleotide sequence: TGTGCCAGCAGGGGTAGAACCGGGGAGCTGTTTTTT. It yields the protein CASRGRTGELFF.